This TCR beta chain is from a study of T cell responses to AZD1222 COVID-19 vaccine. Background on the study: Second doses at about 4 or about 12 weeks were pooled. Broader study findings: Baseline seropositivity occurred in only a handful of AZD1222 recipients.

About this clone itself: Its specificity is not known.

Germline V lookup: CDR1 SGHKS, CDR2 YYEKEE (reference sequence). Trimming took 7 bases from V and 0 from J, leaving 10 bases between them. The CDR3 extends over 13 amino acids. Repertoires were generated with immunoSEQ multiplex PCR, while TCRdb's copy carries only in-frame clones and drops some. The table includes about 110,000 clones, 90% to 95% detected once. The TCR was taken from an adult in good health. The specimen was peripheral blood, collected on day 0 of AZD1222 vaccination. The rearrangement uses TRBV5-5 and TRBJ1-1; a weak D match, TRBD1 (6 bases). CDR3 loop: CASAGVLNTEAFF. The DNA for the CDR3 is TGTGCCAGCGCAGGGGTCCTGAACACTGAAGCTTTCTTT.